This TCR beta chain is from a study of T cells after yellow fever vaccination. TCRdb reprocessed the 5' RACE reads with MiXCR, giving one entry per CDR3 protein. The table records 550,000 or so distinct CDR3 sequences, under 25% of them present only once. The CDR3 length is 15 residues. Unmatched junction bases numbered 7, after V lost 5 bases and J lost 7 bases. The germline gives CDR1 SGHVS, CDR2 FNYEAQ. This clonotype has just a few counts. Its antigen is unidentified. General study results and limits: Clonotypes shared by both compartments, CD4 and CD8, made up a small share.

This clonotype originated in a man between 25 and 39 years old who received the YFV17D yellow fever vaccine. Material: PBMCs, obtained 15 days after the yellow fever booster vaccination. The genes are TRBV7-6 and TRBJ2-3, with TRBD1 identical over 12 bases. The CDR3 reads CASSIGTGGGNTQYF. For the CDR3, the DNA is TGTGCCAGCAGCATAGGGACAGGGGGCGGAAATACGCAGTATTTT.